This is a list of T cell receptor beta chains from one sample in a study of OX40 agonist ivuxolimab in advanced cancers. Profiling relied on immunoSEQ multiplex PCR, and the TCRdb table lists in-frame clones only, not all of them. The data hold over 60,000 clones, with around 90% observed a single time. Source: CD4+ or CD8+ T cells sorted from blood, taken in a trial of the OX40 agonist ivuxolimab. The receptor set was obtained from an adult with an advanced solid tumor such as melanoma, head and neck, liver or kidney cancer. Both conserved end residues are part of each CDR3. The D gene is left open where the match is weak. A clone size is listed for some rows: how often the clone was seen (once, few, many), or a class if it is expanded.

J gene | D gene | V gene | clone size | CDR3 protein | CDR3 DNA
TRBJ1-1 | NA | TRBV7-9 | NA | CASSFRVGTEAFF | TGTGCCAGCAGCTTCCGGGTAGGGACTGAAGCTTTCTTT
TRBJ1-4 | TRBD1 | TRBV28 | few | CASTTQGGTTNEKLFF | TGTGCCAGCACCACTCAGGGGGGGACAACTAATGAAAAACTGTTTTTT
TRBJ1-2 | NA | TRBV7-8 | NA | CASSQPGTSTLNGYTF | TGTGCCAGCAGCCAGCCCGGTACCTCGACTTTAAATGGCTACACCTTC
TRBJ1-2 | NA | TRBV28 | medium-sized | CASKTLYREAGYTF | TGTGCCAGCAAAACTCTTTATAGGGAGGCTGGCTACACCTTC
TRBJ2-7 | TRBD1 | TRBV30 | NA | CAWSVQGVRPYEQYF | TGTGCCTGGAGTGTTCAGGGGGTTCGTCCCTACGAGCAGTACTTC
TRBJ2-2 | NA | TRBV7-3 | NA | CASSLIGPNTGELFF | TGTGCCAGCAGCCTAATAGGGCCTAACACCGGGGAGCTGTTTTTT
TRBJ2-1 | NA | TRBV30 | NA | CAWSVQGVEQFF | TGTGCCTGGAGTGTACAGGGCGTAGAGCAGTTCTTC
TRBJ2-7 | NA | TRBV7-2 | NA | CASRTGQGNYYEQYF | TGTGCCAGCAGAACGGGGCAGGGCAACTACTACGAGCAGTACTTC
TRBJ1-3 | NA | TRBV28 | once | CASSLYRTSGNTIYF | TGTGCCAGCAGTTTGTACAGGACCTCTGGAAACACCATATATTTT
TRBJ1-4 | NA | TRBV23-1 | NA | CASSSGEKLFF | TGCGCCAGCAGTTCGGGGGAAAAACTGTTTTTT
TRBJ2-7 | NA | TRBV27 | NA | CASSLYGGPSYEQYF | TGTGCCAGCAGTTTATACGGTGGGCCCTCCTACGAGCAGTACTTC
TRBJ1-6 | NA | TRBV2 | few | CASNSGPNSPLHF | TGTGCCAGCAATTCAGGGCCTAATTCACCCCTCCACTTT
TRBJ1-2 | TRBD1 | TRBV6-5 | NA | CASSYSGTGALGYTF | TGTGCCAGCAGTTACTCGGGGACAGGGGCGCTTGGCTACACCTTC
TRBJ2-1 | TRBD2 | TRBV29-1 | NA | CSVDVLAGAPRDNEQFF | TGCAGCGTTGATGTACTAGCGGGGGCTCCGAGAGACAATGAGCAGTTCTTC
TRBJ2-7 | TRBD2 | TRBV2 | NA | CASRYGLAGYYEQYF | TGTGCCAGCAGATACGGACTAGCGGGATACTACGAGCAGTACTTC
TRBJ1-1 | NA | TRBV27 | NA | CASGTANTEAFF | TGTGCCAGCGGAACGGCAAACACTGAAGCTTTCTTT
TRBJ1-2 | TRBD1 | TRBV7-2 | NA | CASSPRQGAYGYTF | TGTGCCAGCAGCCCTCGACAGGGAGCCTATGGCTACACCTTC
TRBJ1-1 | NA | TRBV7-9 | NA | CASSFLTANTEAFF | TGTGCCAGCAGCTTCCTGACAGCGAACACTGAAGCTTTCTTT
TRBJ2-1 | TRBD1 | TRBV19 | NA | CASCRGFVENEQFF | TGTGCCAGCTGCAGGGGGTTTGTGGAAAATGAGCAGTTCTTC
TRBJ1-2 | TRBD1 | TRBV28 | NA | CASSSTSGQGGVYTF | TGTGCCAGCAGTTCTACGTCGGGACAGGGGGGAGTCTACACCTTC
TRBJ2-2 | NA | TRBV27 | NA | CASSLSVRSTGELFF | TGTGCCAGCAGTTTATCCGTGAGAAGCACCGGGGAGCTGTTTTTT
TRBJ2-3 | TRBD2 | TRBV13 | NA | CASSPRGSGRATDTQYF | TGTGCCAGCAGCCCCCGGGGTAGCGGGAGGGCCACAGATACGCAGTATTTT
TRBJ2-3 | NA | TRBV28 | once | CASSSDTSLDTQYF | TGTGCCAGCAGTTCGGACACCTCCTTAGATACGCAGTATTTT
TRBJ2-7 | TRBD1 | TRBV7-9 | NA | CASSEQTGHPYEQYF | TGTGCCAGCAGCGAACAGACAGGGCACCCCTACGAGCAGTACTTC
TRBJ1-5 | TRBD1 | TRBV29-1 | NA | CSVLVDRVNQPQHF | TGCAGCGTCCTGGTCGACAGGGTTAATCAGCCCCAGCATTTT
TRBJ2-5 | NA | TRBV5-4 | once | CASSLDGETQYF | TGTGCCAGCAGCTTGGACGGGGAGACCCAGTACTTC
TRBJ2-7 | NA | TRBV28 | NA | CASGRGNYEQYF | TGTGCCAGCGGCAGGGGCAACTACGAGCAGTACTTC
TRBJ1-6 | NA | TRBV9 | NA | CASSVGRGDSPLHF | TGTGCCAGCAGCGTAGGTAGGGGGGATTCACCCCTCCACTTT
TRBJ2-3 | TRBD2 | TRBV11-2 | NA | CASSLDGLAGGRADTQYF | TGTGCCAGCAGCTTAGATGGTCTAGCGGGGGGCCGCGCAGATACGCAGTATTTT
TRBJ2-6 | TRBD1 | TRBV28 | NA | CAGAGTGAAGGANVLTF | TGTGCCGGCGCGGGGACAGGGGCAGCAGGAGGGGCCAACGTCCTGACTTTC
TRBJ2-7 | NA | TRBV4-2 | NA | CASSHRGDTYEQYF | TGTGCCAGCAGCCACCGGGGGGACACCTACGAGCAGTACTTC
TRBJ1-2 | TRBD1 | TRBV7-9 | medium-sized | CASSPRGQGFNYGYTF | TGTGCCAGCAGCCCAAGGGGGCAGGGGTTTAACTATGGCTACACCTTC
TRBJ1-1 | NA | TRBV6-6 | NA | CASSPNSNTEAFF | TGTGCCAGCAGTCCAAACAGTAACACTGAAGCTTTCTTT
TRBJ2-3 | NA | TRBV5-1 | NA | CASSLVTIGAGTDTQYF | TGCGCCAGCAGTTTGGTTACGATCGGTGCAGGCACAGATACGCAGTATTTT
TRBJ1-5 | NA | TRBV6-1 | NA | CASTPPNQPQHF | TGTGCCAGCACCCCTCCTAATCAGCCCCAGCATTTT